Each of the 28 T cell receptor beta chains below was sequenced from the same sample in a study of T cell changes during pregnancy in multiple sclerosis (dated by TCRdb to 2018 to 2020). Receptor amplification or capture employed the immunoSEQ multiplex PCR assay. The source is immuneACCESS, and TCRdb retained only in-frame sequences with V and J called. Part of the clones is not carried over; for the studies checked, unresolved V genes explain less than half of this, and the remainder is unexplained. The sample table contains roughly 89,000 clones; only one count was recorded for over 80% of them. Around 4% of the sample comes from the top ten. This specimen was peripheral blood, taken in the first trimester of pregnancy. The receptors originated from a female donor with multiple sclerosis, enrolled in a pregnancy study.

The rearrangement links TRBV13 to TRBJ1-2, with 9 positions matching TRBD1. Unmatched junction bases numbered 7, after V lost 6 bases and J lost 5 bases. Germline CDR1 reads PRHDT; CDR2 reads FYEKMQ (reference sequence). The CDR3 has 14 residues. This CDR3 reads CASSSGQGFYGYTF. CDR3 coding DNA: TGTGCCAGCAGTTCGGGACAGGGCTTTTATGGCTACACCTTC.

The V gene is TRBV7-6, the J gene TRBJ1-5, with D uncertain. The CDR3 extends over 15 amino acids. CDR1 and CDR2 (germline): SGHVS, FNYEAQ. Trimming took 1 base from V and 7 from J, leaving 14 bases between them. The CDR3 DNA reads TGTGCCAGCAGCTTAGGGGGTCGGGGAGAACAGCCCCAGCATTTT. This gives the protein CASSLGGRGEQPQHF.

The chain links TRBV7-9 to TRBJ1-1; the D gene is possibly TRBD1 (5 bases). This CDR3 has 18 residues. In germline, CDR1 is SEHNR, CDR2 FQNEAQ (reference sequence). V lost 5 bases and J 0 bases, leaving 22 bases between the germline ends. CDR3 loop: CASSANFLRGSLNTEAFF. In DNA, the CDR3 is TGTGCCAGCAGCGCGAACTTTTTAAGGGGCTCCTTGAACACTGAAGCTTTCTTT.

The V gene is TRBV5-1, the J gene TRBJ1-6, with TRBD1 matching over 8 bases. After removal of 4 bases from V and 5 bases from J, the junction contained 8 bases not matched to a gene. The CDR3 covers 16 residues. Germline CDR1 SGHRS, CDR2 YFSETQ. The CDR3 loop reads CASSLTGQGNNSPLHF. DNA of the CDR3: TGCGCCAGCAGCCTAACCGGACAGGGCAATAATTCACCCCTCCACTTT.

The CDR3 spells CASSQPQGTYEQYF. CDR3 in DNA: TGCGCCAGCAGCCAACCACAGGGAACCTACGAGCAGTACTTC. The chain couples TRBV4-1 to TRBJ2-7; the D gene is possibly TRBD1 (6 bases). Between the trimmed V and J ends, which lost 2 bases and 2 bases, there was a span of 10 bases. Germline-derived CDR1 and CDR2 are MGHRA and YSYEKL. The CDR3 has 14 amino acids.

In its sample, this clone was seen once. The chain recombines TRBV2 with TRBJ1-3; possible D gene TRBD1, 5 bases. The V end was cut by 7 bases, the J end by 4 bases, with 14 bases between. Germline CDR1 and CDR2: SNHLY and FYNNEI. The CDR3 runs to 14 residues. The CDR3 reads CASNRQQTGNTIYF. In nucleotides, the CDR3 is TGTGCCAGCAACCGACAGCAAACAGGAAACACCATATATTTT.

The chain combines TRBV6-6 with TRBJ2-3, with D unclear. Germline CDR1 is MNHNY and CDR2 is SVGAGI (reference sequence). This CDR3 region has 15 residues. Trimming took off 4 bases at V and 2 bases at J, with 13 bases between the two ends. CDR3 sequence (DNA): TGTGCCAGCAGTTTGGAGACTCCCTTCACAGATACGCAGTATTTT. Protein sequence: CASSLETPFTDTQYF.

The rearrangement links TRBV13 to TRBJ2-5; possibly TRBD1 for D (5 bases). V lost 4 bases, J lost 5 bases, and 11 bases lay in between. CDR1 PRHDT and CDR2 FYEKMQ come from the germline V gene (reference sequence). The CDR3 length is 13 residues. The DNA for the CDR3 is TGTGCCAGCAGCTATCAGGGCTGGGAGACCCAGTACTTC. Its protein product is CASSYQGWETQYF.

The CDR3 coding sequence is TGTGCTAGTGGTTTCCTACCCACAGGGGTTCAGGGCACCGGGGAGCTGTTTTTT. Translated: CASGFLPTGVQGTGELFF. This chain connects TRBV12-5 to TRBJ2-2, with 7 bases aligning to TRBD1. This CDR3 has 18 residues. CDR1 is LGHNT, CDR2 FRNRAP, per germline. V trimming: 3 bases; J trimming: 4 bases; junction bases outside the gene matches: 14.

The chain recombines TRBV6-4 with TRBJ2-2, with 7 positions matching TRBD2. V was pared by 6 bases and J by 2 bases, with 6 bases of the junction left unmatched. This CDR3 has 15 residues. CDR1 and CDR2 from the germline V gene are MRHNA and SNTAGT. The CDR3 coding sequence is TGTGCCAGCAGGGGGACGGGAGGCAACACCGGGGAGCTGTTTTTT. It codes for CASRGTGGNTGELFF.

The chain employs TRBV18 and TRBJ1-3; D remains unclear. The CDR3 extends over 13 amino acids. With 6 bases removed from V and 3 bases from J, the gap between germline ends came to 9 bases. Germline V CDR1 and CDR2: KGHSH, LQKENI. CDR3: CASSPRDGNTIYF. Here the CDR3 DNA reads TGTGCCAGCTCGCCCCGGGATGGAAACACCATATATTTT.

V gene TRBV4-2 combines with J gene TRBJ2-5; perhaps TRBD2 as D (6 bases). The V gene's germline CDR1 is LGHNA and CDR2 YNFKEQ. The V and J ends lost 0 bases and 5 bases respectively, with 13 bases between them. CDR3 size: 15 residues. The DNA for the CDR3 is TGTGCCAGCAGCCAAGAAACAGAGGAGGGGGAGACCCAGTACTTC. Translation gives CASSQETEEGETQYF.

V gene TRBV7-8 combines with J gene TRBJ1-3; the D is unclear. V was trimmed by 3 bases and J by 6 bases, leaving 9 bases between them. The germline V gene encodes CDR1 SGHVS and CDR2 FQNEAQ. The CDR3 covers 13 residues. The CDR3 region has the DNA TGTGCCAGCAGCTTGAAGGAGGCAAACACCATATATTTT. This codes for CASSLKEANTIYF.

The genes are TRBV11-2 and TRBJ2-7; D remains unclear. The CDR3 has 11 amino acids. Germline CDR1 and CDR2: SGHAT and FQNNGV. V was cut by 5 bases and J by 4 bases, with 6 bases left in between. The CDR3 region has the DNA TGTGCCAGCAGCGATCGGTACGAGCAGTACTTC. Protein sequence: CASSDRYEQYF.

The CDR3 bases are TGTGCCAGCAGTTTACGTGGGCTGGATTCACCCCTCCACTTT. Encoded protein: CASSLRGLDSPLHF. The chain employs TRBV28 and TRBJ1-6, with D uncertain. The germline V gene encodes CDR1 MDHEN and CDR2 SYDVKM. This CDR3 has 14 amino acids. V lost 2 bases and J lost 8, with 10 bases in between.

This chain joins TRBV11-2 and TRBJ1-1; D is unclear. V shed 5 bases and J shed 2 bases, with 9 bases lying between them. Germline V gives CDR1 SGHAT, CDR2 FQNNGV. The CDR3 runs 13 residues. CDR3 sequence: CASSPRSNTEAFF. The CDR3 nucleotides read TGTGCCAGCAGCCCCCGCAGTAACACTGAAGCTTTCTTT.

The V gene is TRBV2, the J gene TRBJ1-1, with TRBD1 matching over 9 bases. The CDR3 has 15 residues. Trimming at V came to 6 bases and at J to 6 bases, leaving 11 bases not matched to a gene. In germline, CDR1 is SNHLY, CDR2 FYNNEI. Written as DNA, the CDR3 is TGTGCCAGCAGGCAGAAACAGGGGGCGCTCGCTGAAGCTTTCTTT. This gives the protein CASRQKQGALAEAFF.

The CDR3: CASSLLAGQETQYF. CDR3 DNA: TGCGCCAGCAGCTTGCTCGCGGGGCAAGAGACCCAGTACTTC. V usage is TRBV5-1 and J usage is TRBJ2-5, with D perhaps TRBD2 (6 bases). This CDR3 comprises 14 residues. V gave up 1 base and J gave up 2 bases, with 9 bases separating them. Germline V CDR1 and CDR2: SGHRS, YFSETQ.

CDR3 DNA sequence: TGCGCCAGCAGCTTGGAGCGGACCATCAATGAGCAGTTCTTC. This encodes CASSLERTINEQFF. This chain uses TRBV5-1 with TRBJ2-1; tentatively, D is TRBD2 (5 bases). Trimming cost V 0 bases and J 6 bases, with 10 bases left between them. The CDR3 contains 14 residues. The V gene's germline CDR1 is SGHRS and CDR2 YFSETQ.

The gene calls are TRBV6-1 and TRBJ2-3, with D uncertain. This CDR3 region has 15 residues. V lost 3 bases and J lost 0, with 10 bases in between. Germline values: CDR1 MNHNS, CDR2 SASEGT. The CDR3 DNA follows: TGTGCCAGCAGTGATCAAAGCTCTAGCACAGATACGCAGTATTTT. Amino acids: CASSDQSSSTDTQYF.

This clone was counted once. The gene calls are TRBV5-6 and TRBJ2-5; D is perhaps TRBD1 (5 bases). With 3 bases removed from V and 0 bases from J, the gap between germline ends came to 6 bases. CDR1 SGHDT and CDR2 YYEEEE come from the germline V gene. The CDR3 consists of 13 residues. The CDR3 bases are TGTGCCAGCAGCTCGGACAACCAAGAGACCCAGTACTTC. Protein product: CASSSDNQETQYF. The full variable domain, its missing parts supplied by reference TRBV5-6 and TRBJ2-5, is DAGVTQSPTHLIKTRGQQVTLRCSPKSGHDTVSWYQQALGQGPQFIFQYYEEEERQRGNFPDRFSGHQFPNYSSELNVNALLLGDSALYLCASSSDNQETQYFGPGTRLLVL.

This chain uses TRBV6-4 with TRBJ1-6; 10 nucleotides match TRBD1. The CDR3 has 19 amino acids. CDR1 MRHNA and CDR2 SNTAGT come from the germline V gene. V trimming: 6 bases; J trimming: 0 bases; junction bases outside the gene matches: 11. CDR3 bases: TGTGCCAGCAGCAGATCGGGACAGGGGCCGAGCTCCTATAATTCACCCCTCCACTTT. Translated: CASSRSGQGPSSYNSPLHF.

The genes are TRBV5-4 and TRBJ2-5; 9 positions agree with TRBD1. The CDR3 has 13 amino acids. Per germline, CDR1 SGHNT and CDR2 YYREEE (reference sequence). J gave up 3 bases and V 4 bases, and 1 base lay outside the gene matches. The DNA for the CDR3 is TGTGCCAGCAGCCGGACAGGGGAAGAGACCCAGTACTTC. Protein product: CASSRTGEETQYF.

This chain links TRBV29-1 with TRBJ1-2, with a tentative D call TRBD1 (6 bases). Germline assignment: CDR1 SQVTM and CDR2 ANQGSEA. The length of the CDR3 is 13 residues. V was cut by 7 bases and J by 7 bases, with 19 bases left in between. The CDR3: CSASATGIGGYTF. CDR3 sequence (DNA): TGCAGCGCCTCCGCCACAGGGATTGGTGGCTACACCTTC.

This chain uses TRBV19 with TRBJ1-5, with D possibly matching TRBD1 (5 bases). Germline CDR1 is LNHDA and CDR2 is SQIVND (reference sequence). V shed 4 bases and J shed 4 bases, with 17 bases lying between them. The CDR3 has 16 residues. Here the CDR3 DNA reads TGTGCCAGTAGTACCCTACCTCCAGGGCCTAATCAGCCCCAGCATTTT. It codes for CASSTLPPGPNQPQHF.

The sample holds a few counts of this clone. The chain couples TRBV18 to TRBJ1-1, with D unclear. The ends were cut back, 8 bases at V and 3 bases at J, with 16 bases in the middle. CDR3 size: 14 residues. Germline V gives CDR1 KGHSH, CDR2 LQKENI. CDR3 DNA: TGTGCCAGCCCTGCAAGGCAGGAGGACACTGAAGCTTTCTTT. The encoded protein is CASPARQEDTEAFF.

This chain uses TRBV6-1 with TRBJ2-1, with D hard to call. This CDR3 comprises 11 residues. Trimming left V 5 bases short and J 8 bases short, with 7 bases between. Germline V gives CDR1 MNHNS, CDR2 SASEGT. In DNA, the CDR3 is TGTGCCAGCAGTCCCGGTTATGAGCAGTTCTTC. This translates into CASSPGYEQFF.

The V call is TRBV13, the J call TRBJ2-4; no clear D gene. Trimming left V 0 bases short and J 0 bases short, with 12 bases between. The germline V gene has CDR1 PRHDT and CDR2 FYEKMQ (reference sequence). This CDR3 comprises 17 residues. CDR3 region: CASSLGPGPLAKNIQYF. The CDR3 DNA reads TGTGCCAGCAGCTTAGGCCCAGGCCCCCTAGCCAAAAACATTCAGTACTTC.